This is a list of T cell receptor beta chains from one sample in a study of blood T cell repertoires in COVID-19. Sequencing used immunoSEQ multiplex PCR; TCRdb keeps in-frame clones, though not all of them. Here the sample spans 130,000 to 150,000 clones, around 84% being singletons. Material for sequencing was PBMCs or T cells enriched from blood (not recorded which). Receptors were obtained from a woman aged 50 to 60 who had been exposed to COVID-19. CDR3s leave out the opening cysteine and the closing phenylalanine or tryptophan. A D gene is named only where the DNA matches it firmly. Clone size is given for some rows only: seen once, a few or many times, or a class if the clone is expanded.

9,.,.,TRBV7-2,TRBJ1-1,ASSFGGAAF
15,.,TRBD1,TRBV10-3,TRBJ2-3,AIAGFEPGQETDTQY
13,.,TRBD2,TRBV6-2/TRBV6-3,TRBJ2-7,ASSYSGTSGYEQY
14,.,TRBD1,TRBV2,TRBJ2-3,ASSEDRASNTDTQY
13,.,TRBD1,TRBV7-9,TRBJ1-2,ASSLETGGNYGYT
12,.,TRBD1,TRBV27,TRBJ2-7,ASRPQGVGYEQY
12,.,TRBD2,TRBV5-1,TRBJ2-7,ASRKEAGVEKTL
12,.,.,TRBV4-1,TRBJ2-7,ASSLGQGPDEQY
15,few,.,TRBV1,TRBJ2-3,TSSQVAGNKSTDTQY
12,.,.,TRBV7-2,TRBJ2-1,ASSHGGSYNEQF